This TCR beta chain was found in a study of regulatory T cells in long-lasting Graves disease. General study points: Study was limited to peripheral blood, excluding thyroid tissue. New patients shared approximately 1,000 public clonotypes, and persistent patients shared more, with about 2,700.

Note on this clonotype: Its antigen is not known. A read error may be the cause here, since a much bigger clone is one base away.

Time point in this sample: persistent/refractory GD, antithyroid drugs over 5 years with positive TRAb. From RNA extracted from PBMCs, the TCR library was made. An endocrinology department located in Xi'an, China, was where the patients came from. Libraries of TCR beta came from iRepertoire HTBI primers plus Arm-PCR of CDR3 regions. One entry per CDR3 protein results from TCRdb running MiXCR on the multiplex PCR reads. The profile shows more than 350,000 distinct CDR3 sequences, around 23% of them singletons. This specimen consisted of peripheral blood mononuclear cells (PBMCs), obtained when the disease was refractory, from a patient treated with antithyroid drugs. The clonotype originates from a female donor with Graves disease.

CDR3 in DNA: TGTGCCAGCAGCTTAAGGCCCGGGACAGGGAAAAACTATGGCTACACCTTC. Translating it yields CASSLRPGTGKNYGYTF. The rearrangement joins TRBV7-9 to TRBJ1-2, with TRBD1 matching 9 bases. Per the germline V gene, CDR1 is SEHNR and CDR2 is FQNEAQ (reference sequence). Trimming removed 2 bases from V and 2 bases from J; junction bases left unmatched: 9. The CDR3 sequence is 17 residues long.